The 4 T cell receptor beta chains presented below share a single source sample, sequenced in a study of shared clonotypes between healthy human individuals. Assay: immunoSEQ multiplex PCR; the TCRdb copy retains only in-frame clones and omits some. The sample yields about 470,000 clones, roughly 80% seen once. The sequenced material came from PBMCs. These receptors were obtained from a woman aged 40 to 50 in good health. Some clones in this sample may be carry-over from other donors' samples.

This clone appeared once. V usage is TRBV18 and J usage is TRBJ1-1; D not resolved. Germline loops: CDR1 KGHSH, CDR2 LQKENI. The CDR3 sequence is 14 residues long. The germline V and J ends were trimmed by 3 bases and 1 base, with 9 bases remaining between them. The CDR3 is CASSPLDPNTEAFF. In DNA form, the CDR3 reads TGTGCCAGCTCACCTCTGGACCCGAACACTGAAGCTTTCTTT.

The V gene is TRBV6-5, the J gene TRBJ2-5; no reliable D call. Trimming stripped 0 bases from V and 5 bases from J, with 16 bases between. The CDR3 has 16 residues. Germline-derived CDR1 and CDR2 are MNHEY and SVGAGI. CDR3: CASSYSKTAFAETQYF. CDR3 coding DNA: TGTGCCAGCAGTTACTCCAAAACAGCCTTTGCGGAGACCCAGTACTTC.

The J gene is TRBJ1-2, the V gene TRBV18; TRBD1 aligns across 12 bases. Germline V gene sequence: CDR1 KGHSH, CDR2 LQKENI. The V segment lost 5 bases and the J segment 6 bases; nucleotides outside the gene matches: 7. The CDR3 is 15 residues long. The CDR3 DNA reads TGTGCCAGCTCAGACTTGGGACAGGGGGCGGATGGCTACACCTTC. Amino acids: CASSDLGQGADGYTF.

This chain links TRBV7-9 with TRBJ2-1; possible D gene TRBD1, 6 bases. V was clipped by 5 bases and J by 3 bases, with 14 bases between them. CDR3 length: 15 residues. The germline gives CDR1 SEHNR, CDR2 FQNEAQ (reference sequence). CDR3 in amino acids: CASSPRTAFYNEQFF. The CDR3 coding sequence is TGTGCCAGCAGCCCTAGGACAGCGTTCTACAATGAGCAGTTCTTC.